This T cell receptor beta chain was identified in a study of technical replicates of blood from a handful of donors. Assay: immunoSEQ multiplex PCR; the TCRdb copy retains only in-frame clones and omits some. The table lists about 83,000 clones, approximately 94% of them singletons. The CDR3 extends over 17 amino acids. V was pared by 2 bases and J by 8 bases, with 24 bases between. Germline assignment: CDR1 MNHEY and CDR2 SMNVEV (reference sequence). The sequenced sample was T cells isolated from PBMCs. The chain recombines TRBV27 with TRBJ1-2; D gene ambiguous. This clonotype was sampled from a human donor in good health. The CDR3 here is CASSLTLYGSMTGGYTF. The DNA of the CDR3 is TGTGCCAGCAGTTTAACTCTTTATGGATCCATGACTGGGGGCTACACCTTC.